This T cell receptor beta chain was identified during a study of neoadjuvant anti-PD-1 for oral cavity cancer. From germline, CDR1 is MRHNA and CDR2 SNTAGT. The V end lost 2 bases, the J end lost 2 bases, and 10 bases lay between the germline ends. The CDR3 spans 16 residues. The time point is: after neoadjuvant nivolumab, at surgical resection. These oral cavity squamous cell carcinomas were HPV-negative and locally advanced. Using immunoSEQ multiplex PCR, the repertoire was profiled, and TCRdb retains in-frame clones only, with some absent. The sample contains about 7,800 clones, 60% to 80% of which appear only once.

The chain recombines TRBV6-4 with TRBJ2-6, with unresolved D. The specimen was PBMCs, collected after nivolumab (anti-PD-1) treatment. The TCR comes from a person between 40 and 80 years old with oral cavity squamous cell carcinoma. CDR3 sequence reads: CASSDDIATGANVLTF. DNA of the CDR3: TGTGCCAGCAGTGACGACATTGCTACTGGGGCCAACGTCCTGACTTTC.